The rows below give T cell receptor beta chains drawn from one sample of a study of a mutant IDH1 vaccine in newly diagnosed glioma. These receptors lack a known antigen. Here immunoSEQ multiplex PCR was the method, and the copy in TCRdb shows in-frame clones only, minus some. The sample includes 50,000 to 60,000 clones, 90% to 95% of them seen just once. The specimen comprised PBMCs, sampled from a glioma patient whose treatment included an IDH1 peptide vaccine. The receptors were gathered from a man aged 50-60 years with glioma. Both conserved end residues are part of each CDR3. The D gene is left open where the match is weak. Not every row has a clone size; where given, it reads once, few, many or a size class.

V	size	D	J	DNA	CDR3
TRBV4-1	few	-	TRBJ1-5	TGCGCCAGCAGCCCTACATATAGCAATCAGCCCCAGCATTTT	CASSPTYSNQPQHF
TRBV7-3	once	-	TRBJ2-5	TGTGCCAGCAGCTTAGATGCGAGGGAGACCCAGTACTTC	CASSLDARETQYF
TRBV2	-	-	TRBJ1-5	TGTGCCAGCAGTTGGGCGACAGCGATCTATCAGCCCCAGCATTTT	CASSWATAIYQPQHF
TRBV23-1	-	TRBD1	TRBJ1-5	TGCGCCAGCAGCCCCTGGGGGGACAGGGACCAGCCCCAGCATTTT	CASSPWGDRDQPQHF
TRBV5-1	-	TRBD1	TRBJ2-1	TGCGCCAGCAGGGAAGGGACAGGAGCCTACAATGAGCAGTTCTTC	CASREGTGAYNEQFF
TRBV5-4	-	TRBD2	TRBJ2-2	TGTGCCACCGGGTCACGGCGGGAGGGCCTCACCGGGGAGCTGTTTTTT	CATGSRREGLTGELFF
TRBV4-3	-	-	TRBJ1-2	TGCGCCAGCAACCCCTCTTGGAGGGAATATGGCTACACCTTC	CASNPSWREYGYTF
TRBV7-9	-	TRBD1	TRBJ2-5	TGTGCCAGCGCAGGGGGCAGGGAGACCCAGTACTTC	CASAGGRETQYF
TRBV19	-	-	TRBJ2-1	TGTGCCAGTAGCCCTACTGCAGGAGGACTGCAGTTCTTC	CASSPTAGGLQFF
TRBV7-3	-	-	TRBJ2-5	TGTGCCAGCAGCTTAGGCGTTCAAGAGACCCAGTACTTC	CASSLGVQETQYF
TRBV7-2	few	-	TRBJ1-2	TGTGCCAGCAGCTTACAAGGGGTATATGGCTACACCTTC	CASSLQGVYGYTF
TRBV7-9	-	TRBD1	TRBJ2-3	TGTGCCAGCAGCTTGGGGACAGGCGGGCGCACAGATACGCAGTATTTT	CASSLGTGGRTDTQYF
TRBV18	-	TRBD1	TRBJ2-7	TGTGCCAGCTCACCCCTGGTAGAGGGACAGGGTTTTGACGAGCAGTACTTC	CASSPLVEGQGFDEQYF
TRBV7-2	-	-	TRBJ2-7	TGTGCCAGCAAGCCCTTGACAAGCGAGCAGTACTTC	CASKPLTSEQYF
TRBV28	-	-	TRBJ1-1	TGTGCCAGCAGTCCACACAGGGTGAACACTGAAGCTTTCTTT	CASSPHRVNTEAFF
TRBV29-1	-	TRBD1	TRBJ2-5	TGCAGCGCTAGGGGACAGGGCGGAGAGACCCAGTACTTC	CSARGQGGETQYF
TRBV4-2	-	-	TRBJ2-2	TGTGCCAGCAGCCAAGAGTTAGTGGGCTTGCGTACCGGGGAGCTGTTTTTT	CASSQELVGLRTGELFF
TRBV7-3	medium-sized	-	TRBJ1-1	TGTGCCAGCACGAGGACAGTGAACACTGAAGCTTTCTTT	CASTRTVNTEAFF
TRBV28	-	-	TRBJ1-1	TGTGCCAATAAAGGTGTGGGCACTGAAGCTTTCTTT	CANKGVGTEAFF
TRBV19	-	-	TRBJ2-2	TGTGCCAGTCGAAGGGAGGCCACCGGGGAGCTGTTTTTT	CASRREATGELFF
TRBV29-1	-	TRBD1	TRBJ2-7	TGCAGCGTGGGGACAGGGGGGGCTAAAGAGCAGTACTTC	CSVGTGGAKEQYF
TRBV4-3	few	-	TRBJ1-1	TGCGCCAGCAGCCATCAAACAAGGAACACTGAAGCTTTCTTT	CASSHQTRNTEAFF
TRBV7-9	-	-	TRBJ1-2	TGTGCCAGCAGCTTCGCAGATTATGGCTACACCTTC	CASSFADYGYTF
TRBV2	-	-	TRBJ1-5	TGTGCCAGCAGTGAACCCGGGGGGAGCAATCAGCCCCAGCATTTT	CASSEPGGSNQPQHF
TRBV21-1	-	-	TRBJ2-7	TGTGCCAGCAGCCGCCACCGGGGGACCTCCTACGAGCAGTACTTC	CASSRHRGTSYEQYF
TRBV4-1	-	-	TRBJ2-7	TGCGCCAGCAGCCAAGATCCCCTCTACGAGCAGTACTTC	CASSQDPLYEQYF
TRBV9	-	TRBD1	TRBJ2-2	TGTGCCAGCAGTCCAGGGGGCACCGGGGAGCTGTTTTTT	CASSPGGTGELFF
TRBV30	-	-	TRBJ2-1	TGTGCCTGGAGTGTAGATGCGGCGAGCTCCTACAATGAGCAGTTCTTC	CAWSVDAASSYNEQFF
TRBV19	-	-	TRBJ1-3	TGTGCCAGTAGTCTAGACCTAGGCTCTGGAAACACCATATATTTT	CASSLDLGSGNTIYF
TRBV28	-	-	TRBJ1-1	TGTGCCAGCAGCGGGGAGGCTGAAGCTTTCTTT	CASSGEAEAFF
TRBV5-1	-	-	TRBJ1-4	TGCGCCAGCAGCTTGGGATGGGGCAGGGGTAATGAAAAACTGTTTTTT	CASSLGWGRGNEKLFF
TRBV27	-	-	TRBJ1-3	TGTGCCAGCAGGATTACAGGGGGAAACACCATATATTTT	CASRITGGNTIYF
TRBV4-2	-	-	TRBJ1-2	TGTGCCAGCAGCCAAAACCCAAGACCGACCCCGTGGGGCTACACCTTC	CASSQNPRPTPWGYTF
TRBV27	-	-	TRBJ2-1	TGTGCCAGCAGTTTTCTGGGTAGCTCCTACAATGAGCAGTTCTTC	CASSFLGSSYNEQFF
TRBV18	-	-	TRBJ1-4	TGTGCCAGCTCACCAGCCCTGGTTGATGAAAAACTGTTTTTT	CASSPALVDEKLFF
TRBV6-5	-	TRBD1	TRBJ2-1	TGTGCCAGCAGTTCCCGGACAGGGTCCTACAATGAGCAGTTCTTC	CASSSRTGSYNEQFF
TRBV5-4	-	TRBD2	TRBJ2-1	TGTGCCAGCAGCGGGGAGACTAGCGGGGGGCCACAGAGCTCCTACAATGAGCAGTTCTTC	CASSGETSGGPQSSYNEQFF
TRBV7-2	-	-	TRBJ2-7	TGTGCCAGCAGCATAGACCCCCGGGGCGAATACGAGCAGTACTTC	CASSIDPRGEYEQYF
TRBV5-4	-	TRBD1	TRBJ2-2	TGTGCCAGCAGCTTGGGAGGGGGCGGGAACACCGGGGAGCTGTTTTTT	CASSLGGGGNTGELFF
TRBV4-1	-	-	TRBJ2-7	TGCGCCAGCAGCCAGGGGGCGACAGCCCTGGGCTACGAGCAGTACTTC	CASSQGATALGYEQYF
TRBV2	few	TRBD2	TRBJ2-7	TGTGCCAGCAGTCGACTAGCGGGCGTCTACGAGCAGTACTTC	CASSRLAGVYEQYF
TRBV9	-	-	TRBJ1-1	TGTGCCAGCAGCGCACCAGGGGCAGAGTTGAACACTGAAGCTTTCTTT	CASSAPGAELNTEAFF
TRBV18	-	TRBD1	TRBJ1-4	TGTGCCAGCTCGCCGGGACAGGGCAGTGAAAAACTGTTTTTT	CASSPGQGSEKLFF
TRBV9	-	-	TRBJ2-4	TGTGCCAGCAGCGTAGGTGTCGTAGCCAAAAACATTCAGTACTTC	CASSVGVVAKNIQYF